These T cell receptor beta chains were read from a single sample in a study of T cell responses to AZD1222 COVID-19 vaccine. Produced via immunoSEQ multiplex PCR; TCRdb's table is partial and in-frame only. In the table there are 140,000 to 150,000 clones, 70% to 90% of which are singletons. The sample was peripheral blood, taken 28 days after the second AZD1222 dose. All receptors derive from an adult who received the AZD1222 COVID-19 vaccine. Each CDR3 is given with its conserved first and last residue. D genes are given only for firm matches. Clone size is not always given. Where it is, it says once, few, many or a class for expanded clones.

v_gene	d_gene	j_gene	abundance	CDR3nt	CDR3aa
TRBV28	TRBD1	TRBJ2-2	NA	TGTGCCAGCAGTTCTTTGGGACAGGGGACCCCCGGGGAGCTGTTTTTT	CASSSLGQGTPGELFF
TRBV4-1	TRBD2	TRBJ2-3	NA	TGCGCCAGCAGCCTAAGCGTGGTAGCGGGAGGGCAGGATACGCAGTATTTT	CASSLSVVAGGQDTQYF
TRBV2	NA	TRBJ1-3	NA	TGTGCCAGCGGGGGGCTGAGCGGAAACACCATATATTTT	CASGGLSGNTIYF
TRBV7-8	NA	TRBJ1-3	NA	TGTGCCAGCGAGGGTACTGGAAACACCATATATTTT	CASEGTGNTIYF
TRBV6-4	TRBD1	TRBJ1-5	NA	TGTGCCAGCAGTGACCCGGGGCCCACAGGGGATAGCAATCAGCCCCAGCATTTT	CASSDPGPTGDSNQPQHF
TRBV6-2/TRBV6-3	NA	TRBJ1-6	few	TGTGCCAGCAGTTCAGTTTCACCCCTCCACTTT	CASSSVSPLHF
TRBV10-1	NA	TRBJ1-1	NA	TGCGCCAGCAGTGAAAATCAGGGGACTGAAGCTTTCTTT	CASSENQGTEAFF
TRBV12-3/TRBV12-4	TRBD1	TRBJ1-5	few	TGTGCCAGCAGTCCAGGGGGGGAGCCCCAGCATTTT	CASSPGGEPQHF
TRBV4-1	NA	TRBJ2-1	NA	TGCGCCAGCAGCCAAGAGGCGGATAGCTCCTACAATGAGCAGTTCTTC	CASSQEADSSYNEQFF
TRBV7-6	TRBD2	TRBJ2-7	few	TGTGCCAGCAGCTTAAAGGGGACTAGCGGGATGCGATACGAGCAGTACTTC	CASSLKGTSGMRYEQYF
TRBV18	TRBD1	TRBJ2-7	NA	TGTGCCAGCTCACCAAGGGACAGCTCCTACGAGCAGTACTTC	CASSPRDSSYEQYF
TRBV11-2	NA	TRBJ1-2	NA	TGTGCCAGCAGCGTGGACAGTGCTCTCGGCTACACCTTC	CASSVDSALGYTF
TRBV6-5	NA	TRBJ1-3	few	TGTGCCAGCAGCTCGGTTTCGGCTGGAAACACCATATATTTT	CASSSVSAGNTIYF
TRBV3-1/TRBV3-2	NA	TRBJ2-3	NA	TGTGCCAGCAGCCTCACAGATACGCAGTATTTT	CASSLTDTQYF
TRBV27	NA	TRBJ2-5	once	TGTGCCAGCAGTTTATCGCAGGGGGGTATAATGGGGACCCAGTACTTC	CASSLSQGGIMGTQYF
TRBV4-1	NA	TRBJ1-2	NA	TGCGCCAGCAGCCAAGCGTCCCCCGTTTATGGCTACACCTTC	CASSQASPVYGYTF
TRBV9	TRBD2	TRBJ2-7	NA	TGTGCCAGCAGCGGGGGACTAGCGGGAGGGTACGAGCAGTACTTC	CASSGGLAGGYEQYF
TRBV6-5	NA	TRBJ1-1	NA	TGTGCCAGCAGCAGTACATTCAAGGCTTTCTTT	CASSSTFKAFF
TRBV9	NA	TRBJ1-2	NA	TGTGCCAGCAGCGCCCAGGGGCAGTCCTATGGCTACACCTTC	CASSAQGQSYGYTF
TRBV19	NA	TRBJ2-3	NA	TGTGCCAGTAGTATACGTGGGGCGAAGGATACGCAGTATTTT	CASSIRGAKDTQYF
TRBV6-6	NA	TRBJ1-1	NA	TGTGCCAGCAGCCCCCAGGGGTCGGGCACTGAAGCTTTCTTT	CASSPQGSGTEAFF
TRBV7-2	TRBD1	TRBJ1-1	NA	TGTGCCAGCAGCTTTCCGGGACAGGGTTCACCAGCTTTCTTT	CASSFPGQGSPAFF
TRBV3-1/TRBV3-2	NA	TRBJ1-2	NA	TGTGCCAGCAGCCAAGGAGGCAGATGGAACTATGGCTACACCTTC	CASSQGGRWNYGYTF
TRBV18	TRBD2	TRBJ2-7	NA	TGTGCCAGCTCCCCCACTCGGGGGGGCCTCTACGAGCAGTACTTC	CASSPTRGGLYEQYF
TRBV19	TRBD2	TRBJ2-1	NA	TGTGCCAGTACCCCTTGGGGTAGCGGGGGGATTAATGAGCAGTTCTTC	CASTPWGSGGINEQFF
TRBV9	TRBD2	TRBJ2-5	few	TGTGCCAGCAGCGTAGAAGGACTAGCGCAAGAGACCCAGTACTTC	CASSVEGLAQETQYF
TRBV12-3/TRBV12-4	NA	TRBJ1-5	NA	TGTGCCAGCTCCAATGGCAATCAGCCCCAGCATTTT	CASSNGNQPQHF
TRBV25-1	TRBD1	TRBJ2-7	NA	TGTGCCAGCAGTGCCACAGGGGCCTCATCTTACGAGCAGTACTTC	CASSATGASSYEQYF
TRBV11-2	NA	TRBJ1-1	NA	TGTGCCAGCAGCTTATGGGACACCAACACTGAAGCTTTCTTT	CASSLWDTNTEAFF
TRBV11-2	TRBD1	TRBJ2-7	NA	TGTGCCAGCAGCTCAAACCTGGACAGGGTACGTTCCTCGCGCTACGAGCAGTACTTC	CASSSNLDRVRSSRYEQYF
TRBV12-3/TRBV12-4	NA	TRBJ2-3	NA	TGTGCCAGCAGGGCGGCGGATACGCAGTATTTT	CASRAADTQYF
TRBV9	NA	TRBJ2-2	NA	TGTGCCAGCAGCGTCGTAGCTGGTGTAAACACCGGGGAGCTGTTTTTT	CASSVVAGVNTGELFF
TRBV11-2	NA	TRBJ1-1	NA	TGTGCCAGCAGCTTAGTGGCCAGGGACACTGAAGCTTTCTTT	CASSLVARDTEAFF
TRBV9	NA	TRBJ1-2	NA	TGTGCCAGCAGCGTTCAGGGAAACTATGGCTACACCTTC	CASSVQGNYGYTF
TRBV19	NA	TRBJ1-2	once	TGTGCCAGTAGTGACAGTAACTATGGCTACACCTTC	CASSDSNYGYTF
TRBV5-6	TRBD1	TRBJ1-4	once	TGTGCCAGCAGCTTGTGGGGACAGGGTGCAACTAATGAAAAACTGTTTTTT	CASSLWGQGATNEKLFF
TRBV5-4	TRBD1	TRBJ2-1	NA	TGTGCCAGCAGCCTGGGGACAGGGGGCTTTGAGCAGTTCTTC	CASSLGTGGFEQFF
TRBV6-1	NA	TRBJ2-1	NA	TGTGCCAGCAGTGAGAGGTGGAATGAGCAGTTCTTC	CASSERWNEQFF
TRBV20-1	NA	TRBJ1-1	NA	TGCAGTGCTAAGGAGGCCCCCGAAGCTTTCTTT	CSAKEAPEAFF
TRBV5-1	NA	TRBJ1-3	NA	TGCGCCAGCAGTCAAGGAATGGGCAGCAACACCATATATTTT	CASSQGMGSNTIYF
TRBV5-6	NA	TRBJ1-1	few	TGTGCCAGCAGTCGCGGACCGAACACTGAAGCTTTCTTT	CASSRGPNTEAFF
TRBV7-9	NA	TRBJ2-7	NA	TGTGCCAGCAGCTTTACAACAACCGTCTCCTACGAGCAGTACTTC	CASSFTTTVSYEQYF
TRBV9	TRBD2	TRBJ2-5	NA	TGTGCCAGCAGCGTAGGAGTCGCGCTCAGCGGGGGGGCGTTAGAGACCCAGTACTTC	CASSVGVALSGGALETQYF
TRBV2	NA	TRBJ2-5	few	TGTGCCAGCAGTGCGAAAGAGACCCAGTACTTC	CASSAKETQYF
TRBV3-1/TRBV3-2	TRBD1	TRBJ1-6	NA	TGTGCCAGCAGCCTCCGGGACAGGGGCTCACCCCTCCACTTT	CASSLRDRGSPLHF
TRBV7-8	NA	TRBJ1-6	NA	TGTGCCAGCAGCTTCTCCCCCATACCCCAGGCATATAATTCACCCCTCCACTTT	CASSFSPIPQAYNSPLHF
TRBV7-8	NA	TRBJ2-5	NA	TGTGCCAGCGGCCGTGGGGGGGGCGCCGAGACCCAGTACTTC	CASGRGGGAETQYF
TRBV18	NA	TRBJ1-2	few	TGTGCCAGCTCACCAGGTCAGAATGGCTACACCTTC	CASSPGQNGYTF
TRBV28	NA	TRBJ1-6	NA	TGTGCCAGCAGTTTACAAGGGCTTGGGAGCTCCTATAATTCACCCCTCCACTTT	CASSLQGLGSSYNSPLHF
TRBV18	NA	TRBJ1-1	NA	TGTGCCAGCTCACCCCCTGCAGGAATGAACACTGAAGCTTTCTTT	CASSPPAGMNTEAFF
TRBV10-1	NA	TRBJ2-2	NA	TGCGCCAGCAGTAGCGACCGGAACACCGGGGAGCTGTTTTTT	CASSSDRNTGELFF
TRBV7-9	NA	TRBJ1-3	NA	TGTGCCAGCAGCTTTCCCTTGGGCGGGTCGCCAGGCTCTGGAAACACCATATATTTT	CASSFPLGGSPGSGNTIYF
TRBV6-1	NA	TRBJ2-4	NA	TGTGCCAGCAGTGAAGCAGCCCGAGCCAAAAACATTCAGTACTTC	CASSEAARAKNIQYF